A single T cell receptor (beta chain) is shown here with its context. The target antigen is unknown. The PCR ran on 60 Vbeta and 13 Jbeta primers. Profiled with immunoSEQ multiplex PCR; TCRdb holds only in-frame clones, not every one. In the table there are tens of thousands of clones, 70% to 85% of which are singletons. This sample is drawn from a study of cytomegalovirus exposure and HLA in healthy donors. The study's findings and limits: Later analysis indicated greater clonal expansion among HLA-associated TCR beta chains than among equally common other chains. Across donors, sequencing depth was assumed by presence/absence analyses to be roughly uniform.

Healthy bone marrow donors formed the donor group. The ends were cut back, 5 bases at V and 6 bases at J, with 13 bases in the middle. Germline values: CDR1 SGHVT, CDR2 SQSDAQ. The CDR3 runs to 13 residues. The V call is TRBV7-4, the J call TRBJ1-2; tentative D call: TRBD1 (6 bases). This receptor was identified in a man in his sixties in good health and CMV-seropositive. The sample comprised PBMCs. For the CDR3, the DNA is TGTGCCAGCAGCCCCCAGGGGTTTAATGGCTACACCTTC. Its protein is CASSPQGFNGYTF.